A selection of T cell receptor beta chains follows, all from one sample in a study of blood T cell repertoires in COVID-19. Produced via immunoSEQ multiplex PCR; TCRdb's table is partial and in-frame only. The sample gives 25,000 to 35,000 clones, 85% to 95% of which show up once; 0.8% to 0.9% is in the top ten. The sample consisted of peripheral blood. The receptors were sampled from a woman aged 70-85 years with COVID-19, enrolled during active disease. Each CDR3 is given with its conserved first and last residue. The D gene is left open where the match is weak. The size of a clone is reported for some rows only, either as once, few or many, or as a class for expanded clones.

J	D	size	V	DNA	CDR3
TRBJ1-4	.	once	TRBV3-1/TRBV3-2	TGTGCCAGCAGCCAAGACACGAACAGGAAACGGAATGAAAAACTGTTTTTT	CASSQDTNRKRNEKLFF
TRBJ2-1	TRBD2	.	TRBV9	TGTGCCAGCAGCGTAGAGGCTGGTAGCGGGCAGGAGCAGTTCTTC	CASSVEAGSGQEQFF
TRBJ1-4	.	.	TRBV3-1/TRBV3-2	TGTGCCAGCAGCCAAGACCCAGCTCGGGGTGAAAAACTGTTTTTT	CASSQDPARGEKLFF
TRBJ2-1	TRBD2	.	TRBV5-4	TGTGCCAGCAGCGAAGCGGGAGGGTCCTACAATGAGCAGTTCTTC	CASSEAGGSYNEQFF
TRBJ2-1	.	.	TRBV7-2	TGTGCCAGCAGCTCCACGAGACTGGTGCAATACAATGAGCAGTTCTTC	CASSSTRLVQYNEQFF
TRBJ2-3	.	.	TRBV24-1	TGTGCCACCTCGACACAGGGTAGCACAGATACGCAGTATTTT	CATSTQGSTDTQYF
TRBJ2-7	TRBD2	once	TRBV4-1	TGCGCCAGCAGACAAAAAGCCGGCGGGAGGGACTACGAGCAGTACTTC	CASRQKAGGRDYEQYF
TRBJ2-3	TRBD2	.	TRBV19	TGTGCCAGTACAAGCGGGGGGGATACGCAGTATTTT	CASTSGGDTQYF
TRBJ1-3	TRBD1	once	TRBV9	TGTGCCAGCAGCGTGGACAGGGCGAGTGGAAACACCATATATTTT	CASSVDRASGNTIYF
TRBJ1-2	TRBD1	.	TRBV2	TGTGCCAGCAGTGAGACAGGGATCGAAGGGTATGGCTACACCTTC	CASSETGIEGYGYTF
TRBJ2-1	TRBD2	.	TRBV9	TGTGCCAGCAGCGAGAGGGGACTAGCGGGATCCGTTAATGAGCAGTTCTTC	CASSERGLAGSVNEQFF
TRBJ1-4	TRBD1	.	TRBV27	TGTGCCAGCAGTGGACAGACAGGGTTGGAAAAACTGTTTTTT	CASSGQTGLEKLFF
TRBJ2-4	TRBD1	.	TRBV19	TGTGCCAGTACTCATCCGGGACAGAAAAACATTCAGTACTTC	CASTHPGQKNIQYF
TRBJ1-5	TRBD1	.	TRBV19	TGTGCCAGTAGCAGGGGGCTAAATCAGCCCCAGCATTTT	CASSRGLNQPQHF
TRBJ2-7	TRBD2	.	TRBV28	TGTGCCAGCAAGGAAGCGGGAGCCTCCTCCTACGAGCAGTACTTC	CASKEAGASSYEQYF
TRBJ2-7	.	.	TRBV7-9	TGTGCCAGCAGCTCGTGGACAGTTTACGAGCAGTACTTC	CASSSWTVYEQYF
TRBJ2-2	TRBD2	once	TRBV4-3	TGCGCCAGCAGCCAAGAACTAGCGGGGACCGGGGAGCTGTTTTTT	CASSQELAGTGELFF
TRBJ1-5	.	.	TRBV5-8	TGTGCCAGCAGGGCCGGGACAAATAGCAATCAGCCCCAGCATTTT	CASRAGTNSNQPQHF
TRBJ2-7	.	.	TRBV5-5	TGTGCCAGCAGCCGCGACTGGATCTACGAGCAGTACTTC	CASSRDWIYEQYF
TRBJ2-2	TRBD2	.	TRBV27	TGTGCCAGCAGTTTATACAGACTAGCGGGAGGGGTCGGGGAGCTGTTTTTT	CASSLYRLAGGVGELFF
TRBJ2-1	TRBD2	.	TRBV4-3	TGCGCCAGCAGCCAGGATACTAGCGGAGGGGGACTCGAGCAGTTCTTC	CASSQDTSGGGLEQFF
TRBJ1-6	.	.	TRBV2	TGTGCCAGCAGAAGCGAACAGGGATCACCCCTCCACTTT	CASRSEQGSPLHF
TRBJ1-4	.	.	TRBV14	TGTGCCAGCAGCCTGCTCGCGTGGGAAAAACTGTTTTTT	CASSLLAWEKLFF
TRBJ1-2	.	.	TRBV5-1	TGCGCCAGCAGCTTAGGAGGGTCCCCAGGGTATGGCTACACCTTC	CASSLGGSPGYGYTF
TRBJ2-1	.	.	TRBV10-3	TGTGCCATCAGTGAGGATTGGACTTCTACGAATGAGCAGTTCTTC	CAISEDWTSTNEQFF
TRBJ2-7	.	.	TRBV7-2	TGTGCCAGCAGCTTTTTTAGCCTCCTAGCTGGCTACGAGCAGTACTTC	CASSFFSLLAGYEQYF
TRBJ2-2	.	.	TRBV4-2	TGTGCCAGCAGCCAGCGGGACTCAAACACCGGGGAGCTGTTTTTT	CASSQRDSNTGELFF
TRBJ1-4	TRBD1	.	TRBV4-3	TGCGCCAGCAGCCAAGATCGTAACAGGGGGAATGAAAAACTGTTTTTT	CASSQDRNRGNEKLFF
TRBJ2-5	TRBD2	.	TRBV13	TGTGCCAGCAGCCGTTTGACTAGCGAGGAGACCCAGTACTTC	CASSRLTSEETQYF
TRBJ2-3	.	.	TRBV3-1/TRBV3-2	TGTGCCAGCAGCCAGGGGCGGGGGCCGGCAGATACGCAGTATTTT	CASSQGRGPADTQYF
TRBJ2-1	.	.	TRBV5-4	TGTGCCAGCAGCTTGGCCGGGAGCTCCTACAATGAGCAGTTCTTC	CASSLAGSSYNEQFF
TRBJ2-3	.	once	TRBV5-1	TGCGCCAGCAGCTTGGGTGAAACCGCCCGGGTTACAGATACGCAGTATTTT	CASSLGETARVTDTQYF
TRBJ1-2	.	few	TRBV14	TGTGCCAGCAGCCAAGAATGGGGCGGCTATGGCTACACCTTC	CASSQEWGGYGYTF
TRBJ2-1	TRBD2	.	TRBV5-1	TGCGCCAGCAAGGAAAGACTAGCGGATAGCTCCTACAATGAGCAGTTCTTC	CASKERLADSSYNEQFF
TRBJ1-1	.	.	TRBV5-1	TGCGCCAGCAGCTTGGGATCAGGGTATACTGAAGCTTTCTTT	CASSLGSGYTEAFF
TRBJ1-1	TRBD1	.	TRBV6-5	TGTGCCAGCAGTTATACAGGGGCATTGAACACTGAAGCTTTCTTT	CASSYTGALNTEAFF
TRBJ1-1	.	.	TRBV24-1	TGTGCCACCAGTGGCCCAGGTCCCACTGAAGCTTTCTTT	CATSGPGPTEAFF
TRBJ2-3	.	.	TRBV5-8	TGTGCCAGCAGCAGAGGGGGCGGGAGGACAGATACGCAGTATTTT	CASSRGGGRTDTQYF
TRBJ1-6	.	.	TRBV28	TGTGCCAGCACCTTGGGCCCTCTCGGTCATAATTCACCCCTCCACTTT	CASTLGPLGHNSPLHF
TRBJ1-2	.	.	TRBV2	TGTGCCAGCAGTGAAGCCTTGGCGCGGGGGAACAACACCTTC	CASSEALARGNNTF
TRBJ1-5	TRBD1	.	TRBV7-2	TGTGCCAGCAGCTTAAAGATTGCAGGGGGACAGCCCCAGCATTTT	CASSLKIAGGQPQHF
TRBJ1-4	.	.	TRBV5-1	TGCGCCAGCAGCTTGGGCAGGACACCTTCAACTAATGAAAAACTGTTTTTT	CASSLGRTPSTNEKLFF